Included here is one T cell receptor beta chain sequence, with context. It lacks a known antigen. No clone much larger than this one lies a single base away; base qualities are absent. The CDR3 runs 18 residues from the cysteine to the phenylalanine. Of all the DNA, just the CDR3 is kept, 54 bases in frame from base 1. Here V drops 3 bases and J drops 4 bases, and the junction holds 12 bases not matched to any gene. Via the germline V gene (reference sequence), CDR1 is MNHEY and CDR2 SMNVEV. In the prospective study, participants were about 18 to 89 years old, resided in approximately 25 geographic areas of the United States, and were enrolled through a virtual design. In the prospective study, participants were assigned to cohorts based on the clinical history participants reported in a screening survey and a study questionnaire. Recovered participants in ImmuneRACE Cohort 3 were defined by two consecutive negative NP/OP PCR tests, clearance by a healthcare professional, or resolution of symptoms. Mobile phlebotomists in the prospective study collected whole blood, serum and a nasopharyngeal or oropharyngeal swab from every participant. Over a roughly 2-month period, participants in the prospective study had the option of providing additional blood draws and questionnaires. Before DNA extraction, blood samples from the prospective study were shipped at room temperature or frozen.

The data originate from a study of blood T cell repertoires in COVID-19 (dated by TCRdb to about 2020). Background on the whole study: Collaborator samples came from the United States, Italy and Spain and covered acute and convalescent phases of COVID-19. The prospective study material was composed of cDNA or gDNA derived from T cells, B-cell-depleted T cells, or PBMCs. The dataset comprised deeply sampled blood TCRbeta repertoires from subjects exposed to, actively infected with, or recovered from COVID-19. The repertoires were released in a freely available public database intended as a resource for research on the immune response to SARS-CoV-2. Samples were obtained from the ongoing ImmuneRACE study (first 160 participants) and from about 1,300 subjects provided by 6 global collaborators. Sample metadata almost always included a de-identified subject ID, COVID-19 status, age in years and sex. Where HLA class I and class II types were available, the types were taken from metadata supplied by the sample provider, not from assay-based typing. Results and caveats for the whole study, not just this receptor: How much clinical and demographic metadata was included differed by source and by participant, and the metadata was provided uncurated.

TCRbeta CDR3 regions were amplified from genomic DNA by means of the immunoSEQ Assay, a bias-controlled multiplex PCR. Under the source paper's analysis protocol: Nucleated cell counts per sample were estimated from amplification of reference gene primers within the assay. To quantify the absolute abundance of each unique TCRbeta CDR3 rearrangement, sequence reads were collapsed and filtered. For each sample, productive Simpson clonality was calculated by taking the square root of Simpson's diversity index across productive rearrangements. The table was pulled from immuneACCESS by TCRdb, which kept in-frame rearrangements only. Such tables lose some clones; where checked, under half of the loss comes from unresolved V genes, and the rest has no known cause. D and trimming come from the DNA, and the V and J calls and clone size come from that table. Recorded for this sample are hundreds of thousands of clones; over 65% of them occurred a single time. The ten largest clones take up approximately 3.1% of the sample.

This TCR came from a woman aged 55 to 70 who had recovered from COVID-19. The chain uses TRBV27 and TRBJ2-2, and TRBD2 aligns with 9 junction nucleotides. The sample taken for sequencing was PBMCs or T cells enriched from blood (not recorded which). The CDR3 reads as follows: CASSFLNSGGPSTGELFF. The DNA is TGTGCCAGCAGTTTTTTAAACAGCGGGGGGCCCTCCACCGGGGAGCTGTTTTTT.